These T cell receptor beta chains were read from a single sample in a study of PD-1 blockade in classical Hodgkin lymphoma. Here immunoSEQ multiplex PCR was the method, and the copy in TCRdb shows in-frame clones only, minus some. The sample consists of about 44,000 clones, around 64% of them appearing once. The sequencing here drew on peripheral blood mononuclear cells (PBMCs), taken before the fourth cycle of nivolumab. These receptors all come from a human donor with classical Hodgkin lymphoma. CDR3s include the opening cysteine and the closing phenylalanine or tryptophan. Fields, in order: V gene, J gene, CDR3 protein.

V: TRBV5-6
J: TRBJ2-3
CDR3: CASSPTGGGTDTQYF

V: TRBV11-1
J: TRBJ2-5
CDR3: CASSERGSPGGETQYF

V: TRBV27
J: TRBJ2-7
CDR3: CASSLTGASLSYEQYF

V: TRBV6-5
J: TRBJ1-2
CDR3: CASSLVRDGYGYTF

V: TRBV5-1
J: TRBJ1-2
CDR3: CASSTTGGPNYGYTF

V: TRBV15
J: TRBJ1-5
CDR3: CATGIRQGQGNQPQHF

V: TRBV4-1
J: TRBJ2-5
CDR3: CASSQAGGGRRETQYF

V: TRBV18
J: TRBJ1-5
CDR3: CASSPPPGPPFQPQHF

V: TRBV6-5
J: TRBJ1-1
CDR3: CAVYPIENTEAFF

V: TRBV4-3
J: TRBJ2-7
CDR3: CASSQEVGTTYEQYF

V: TRBV6-5
J: TRBJ2-7
CDR3: CASRRPGPRSEQYF

V: TRBV28
J: TRBJ1-1
CDR3: CASSLWGSGRSEAFF

V: TRBV29-1
J: TRBJ1-1
CDR3: CSVVRNTEAFF

V: TRBV4-1
J: TRBJ2-3
CDR3: CASSPRAGTGTTDTQYF

V: TRBV28
J: TRBJ2-1
CDR3: CASSEDRGGLNEQFF

V: TRBV29-1
J: TRBJ2-7
CDR3: CSVELSYEQYF

V: TRBV6-6
J: TRBJ1-2
CDR3: CASGPRGHPYGYTF

V: TRBV19
J: TRBJ1-2
CDR3: CASRDANYGYTF

V: TRBV7-2
J: TRBJ2-5
CDR3: CASSLRLGAPQETQYF

V: TRBV11-2
J: TRBJ1-2
CDR3: CASSQDSYSNYGYTF

V: TRBV11-2
J: TRBJ2-7
CDR3: CASSLAGTGADEQYF

V: TRBV28
J: TRBJ2-5
CDR3: CASSSPDRGAETQYF

V: TRBV10-3
J: TRBJ2-5
CDR3: CAISDYAETQYF

V: TRBV19
J: TRBJ2-2
CDR3: CASSIGQLNTGELFF

V: TRBV27
J: TRBJ2-2
CDR3: CASCPLYTGELFF

V: TRBV6-5
J: TRBJ2-7
CDR3: CASGSNGGGYEQYF

V: TRBV28
J: TRBJ1-5
CDR3: CASSHPRQGGNQPQHF

V: TRBV6-6
J: TRBJ2-7
CDR3: CASSYLPSGKGEQYF

V: TRBV19
J: TRBJ1-5
CDR3: CASSIAPGGYQPQHF

V: TRBV7-2
J: TRBJ1-5
CDR3: CASSFVAGGNQPQHF

V: TRBV29-1
J: TRBJ1-1
CDR3: CSGHKNTEAFF

V: TRBV6-6
J: TRBJ2-7
CDR3: CASSYAPFYEQYF

V: TRBV19
J: TRBJ1-1
CDR3: CASSIGGRDHTEAFF

V: TRBV6-6
J: TRBJ1-5
CDR3: CATKGGSNQPQHF

V: TRBV6-1
J: TRBJ1-2
CDR3: CASSRDKNYGYTF

V: TRBV4-3
J: TRBJ1-4
CDR3: CASSQEGTGWEKLFF

V: TRBV5-1
J: TRBJ1-1
CDR3: CASSLARGFHTEAFF

V: TRBV19
J: TRBJ2-1
CDR3: CASSLRGGSSYNEQFF

V: TRBV9
J: TRBJ2-5
CDR3: CASSVEGGRLEETQYF

V: TRBV28
J: TRBJ2-7
CDR3: CASSLPTGDTYEQYF

V: TRBV5-1
J: TRBJ1-6
CDR3: CASSLDGTRGSPLHF

V: TRBV4-2
J: TRBJ1-5
CDR3: CASSLGQSNQPQHF

V: TRBV7-9
J: TRBJ2-7
CDR3: CASSLGRIKDQQYF

V: TRBV5-1
J: TRBJ2-7
CDR3: CASSYGGLAGGPSYEQYF

V: TRBV7-9
J: TRBJ1-2
CDR3: CASSAQGPLDGYTF

V: TRBV28
J: TRBJ2-7
CDR3: CASSSTPRSEQYF

V: TRBV2
J: TRBJ1-4
CDR3: CASRPPFGEYNEKLFF

V: TRBV25-1
J: TRBJ2-3
CDR3: CASSVTGTDTQYF

V: TRBV6-6
J: TRBJ1-5
CDR3: CASSYSRPGGQPQHF

V: TRBV2
J: TRBJ1-6
CDR3: CASISDRGTNSPLHF

V: TRBV19
J: TRBJ1-5
CDR3: CASSIDHPRYNQPQHF

V: TRBV11-2
J: TRBJ1-1
CDR3: CASSLGWNTEAFF

V: TRBV5-6
J: TRBJ2-7
CDR3: CASSSSREVDGYEQYF

V: TRBV28
J: TRBJ1-2
CDR3: CASSRAGTGGYGYTF

V: TRBV30
J: TRBJ1-3
CDR3: CAHRPDTFSGNTIYF

V: TRBV27
J: TRBJ2-2
CDR3: CATANRARGGELFF

V: TRBV11-3
J: TRBJ1-2
CDR3: CASSLEPYYGYTF

V: TRBV28
J: TRBJ2-7
CDR3: CASRFTTYEQYF

V: TRBV11-2
J: TRBJ2-7
CDR3: CASSLDLSDLYEQYF